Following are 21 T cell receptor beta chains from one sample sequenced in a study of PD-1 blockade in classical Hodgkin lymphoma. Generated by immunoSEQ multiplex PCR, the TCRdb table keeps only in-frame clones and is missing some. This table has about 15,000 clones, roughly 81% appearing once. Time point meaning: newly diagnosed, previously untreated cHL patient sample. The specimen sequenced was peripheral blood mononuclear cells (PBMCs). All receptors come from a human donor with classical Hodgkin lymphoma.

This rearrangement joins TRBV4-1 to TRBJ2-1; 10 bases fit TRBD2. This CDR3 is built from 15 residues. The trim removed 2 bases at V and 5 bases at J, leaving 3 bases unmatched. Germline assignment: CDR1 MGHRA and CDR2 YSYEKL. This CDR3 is CASSQLAGEHNEQFF. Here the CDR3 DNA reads TGCGCCAGCAGCCAACTAGCGGGAGAACACAATGAGCAGTTCTTC.

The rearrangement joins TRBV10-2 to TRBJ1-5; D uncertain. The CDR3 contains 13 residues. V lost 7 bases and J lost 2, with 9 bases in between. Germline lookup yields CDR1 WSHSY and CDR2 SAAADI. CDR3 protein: CASMESGNQPQHF. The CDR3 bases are TGCGCCAGCATGGAAAGTGGCAATCAGCCCCAGCATTTT.

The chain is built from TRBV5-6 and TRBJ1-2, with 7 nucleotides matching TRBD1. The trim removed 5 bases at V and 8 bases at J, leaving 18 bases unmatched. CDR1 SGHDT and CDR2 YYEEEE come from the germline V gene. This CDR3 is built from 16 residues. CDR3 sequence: CASSSYRDSQGEGYTF. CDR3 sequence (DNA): TGTGCCAGCAGTTCCTACCGGGACAGCCAAGGAGAGGGCTACACCTTC.

DNA of the CDR3: TGTGCCAGTAGTACCAGACAGGGGGGAGGAACTGAAGCTTTCTTT. It is translated as CASSTRQGGGTEAFF. The V call is TRBV19, the J call TRBJ1-1; the match to TRBD1 covers 9 bases. The CDR3 extends over 15 amino acids. V shed 4 bases, J shed 5 bases, and the junction held 8 bases outside the gene matches. Germline V gives CDR1 LNHDA, CDR2 SQIVND (reference sequence).

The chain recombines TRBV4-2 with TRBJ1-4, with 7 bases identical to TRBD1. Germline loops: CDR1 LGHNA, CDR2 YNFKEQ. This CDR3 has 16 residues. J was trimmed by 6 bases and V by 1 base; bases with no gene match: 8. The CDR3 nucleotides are TGTGCCAGCAGCCAAGGTAGAGGGACAGCCCATGAAAAACTGTTTTTT. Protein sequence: CASSQGRGTAHEKLFF.

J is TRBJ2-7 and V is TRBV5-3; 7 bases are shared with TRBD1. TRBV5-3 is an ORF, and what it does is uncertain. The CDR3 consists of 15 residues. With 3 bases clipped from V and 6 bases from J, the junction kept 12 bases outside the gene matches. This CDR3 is CARSSNRGSYCEQYF. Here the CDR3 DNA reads TGTGCCAGAAGCTCCAACAGGGGCAGCTATTGCGAGCAGTACTTC.

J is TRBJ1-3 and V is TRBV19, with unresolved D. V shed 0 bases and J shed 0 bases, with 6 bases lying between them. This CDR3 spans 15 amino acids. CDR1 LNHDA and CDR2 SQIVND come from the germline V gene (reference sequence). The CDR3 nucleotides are TGTGCCAGTAGTATAGAACACCGCTCTGGAAACACCATATATTTT. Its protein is CASSIEHRSGNTIYF. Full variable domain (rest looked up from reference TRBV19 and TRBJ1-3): DGGITQSPKYLFRKEGQNVTLSCEQNLNHDAMYWYRQDPGQGLRLIYYSQIVNDFQKGDIAEGYSVSREKKESFPLTVTSAQKNPTAFYLCASSIEHRSGNTIYFGEGSWLTVV.

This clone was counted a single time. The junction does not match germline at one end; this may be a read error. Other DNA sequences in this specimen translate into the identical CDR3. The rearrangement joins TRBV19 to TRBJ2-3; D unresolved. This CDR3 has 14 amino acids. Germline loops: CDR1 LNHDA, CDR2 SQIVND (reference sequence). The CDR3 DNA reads TGTGCCAGTGCAGGACCCTGGAACACAGATACACAGTATTTT. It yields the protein CASAGPWNTDTQYF.

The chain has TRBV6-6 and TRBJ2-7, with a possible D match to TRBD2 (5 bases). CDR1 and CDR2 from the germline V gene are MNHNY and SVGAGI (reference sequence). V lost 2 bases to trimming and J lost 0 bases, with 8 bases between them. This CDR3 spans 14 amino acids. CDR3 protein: CASSYRGSSYEQYF. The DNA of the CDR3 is TGTGCCAGCAGTTACCGGGGAAGCTCCTACGAGCAGTACTTC.

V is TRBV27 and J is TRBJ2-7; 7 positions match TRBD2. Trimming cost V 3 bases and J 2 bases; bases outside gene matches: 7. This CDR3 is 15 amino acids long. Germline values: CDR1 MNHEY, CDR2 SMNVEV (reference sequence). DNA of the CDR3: TGTGCCAGCAGTTTCGATGCGGGAGCAACCTACGAGCAGTACTTC. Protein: CASSFDAGATYEQYF.

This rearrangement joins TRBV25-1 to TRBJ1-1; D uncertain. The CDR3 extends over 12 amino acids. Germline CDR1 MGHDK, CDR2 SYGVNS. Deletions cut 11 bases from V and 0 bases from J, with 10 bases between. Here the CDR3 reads CAAAGVNTEAFF. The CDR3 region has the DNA TGTGCCGCCGCCGGGGTGAACACTGAAGCTTTCTTT.

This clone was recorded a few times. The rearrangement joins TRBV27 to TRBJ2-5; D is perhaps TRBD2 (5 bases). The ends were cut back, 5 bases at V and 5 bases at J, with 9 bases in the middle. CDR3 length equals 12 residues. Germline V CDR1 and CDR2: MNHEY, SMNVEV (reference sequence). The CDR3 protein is CASSLLGETQYF. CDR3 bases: TGTGCCAGCAGTCTACTAGGGGAGACCCAGTACTTC.

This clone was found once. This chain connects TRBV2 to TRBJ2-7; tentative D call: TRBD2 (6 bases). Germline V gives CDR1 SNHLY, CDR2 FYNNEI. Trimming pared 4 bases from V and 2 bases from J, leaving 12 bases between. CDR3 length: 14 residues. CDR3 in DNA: TGTGCCAGCAGTGTGGGCGGGACCGCCTACGAGCAGTACTTC. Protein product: CASSVGGTAYEQYF.

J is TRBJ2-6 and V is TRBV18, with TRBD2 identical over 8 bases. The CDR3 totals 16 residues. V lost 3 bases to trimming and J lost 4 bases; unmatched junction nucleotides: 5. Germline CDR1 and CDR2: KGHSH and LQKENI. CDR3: CASSPPGGVGANVLTF. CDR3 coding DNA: TGTGCCAGCTCACCCCCCGGGGGGGTGGGGGCCAACGTCCTGACTTTC.

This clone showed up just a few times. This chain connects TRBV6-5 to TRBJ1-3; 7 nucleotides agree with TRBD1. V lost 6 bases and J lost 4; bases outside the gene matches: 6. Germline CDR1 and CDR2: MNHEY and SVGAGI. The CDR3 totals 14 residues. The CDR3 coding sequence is TGTGCCAGCAGCCACGACAGGGCCGGAAACACCATATATTTT. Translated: CASSHDRAGNTIYF.

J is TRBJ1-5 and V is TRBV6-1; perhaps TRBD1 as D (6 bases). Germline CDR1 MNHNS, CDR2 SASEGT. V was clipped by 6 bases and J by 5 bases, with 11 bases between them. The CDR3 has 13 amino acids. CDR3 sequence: CASSPQGHQPQHF. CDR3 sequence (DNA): TGTGCCAGCAGCCCACAGGGTCATCAGCCCCAGCATTTT.

The CDR3 sequence: CASSSGLATYEQYF. The CDR3 bases are TGTGCCAGTAGTTCCGGACTAGCGACCTACGAGCAGTACTTC. The rearrangement joins TRBV19 to TRBJ2-7, with 9 bases that match TRBD2. This CDR3 comprises 14 residues. With V trimmed by 5 bases and J by 2 bases, 4 bases remained unmatched. CDR1 is LNHDA, CDR2 SQIVND, per germline (reference sequence).

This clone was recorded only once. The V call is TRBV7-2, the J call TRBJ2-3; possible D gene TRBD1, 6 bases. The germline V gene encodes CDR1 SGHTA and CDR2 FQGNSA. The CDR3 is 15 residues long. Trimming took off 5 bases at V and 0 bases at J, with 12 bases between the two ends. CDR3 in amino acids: CASSLAGASTDTQYF. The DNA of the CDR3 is TGTGCCAGCAGCCTGGCAGGGGCGAGCACAGATACGCAGTATTTT.

The CDR3: CASRRDSSPNQPQHF. Written as DNA, the CDR3 is TGTGCCAGTAGGCGGGACAGTAGCCCCAATCAGCCCCAGCATTTT. This rearrangement joins TRBV19 to TRBJ1-5; 7 bases map to TRBD1. The CDR3 length is 15 residues. CDR1 and CDR2 from the germline V gene are LNHDA and SQIVND (reference sequence). After removal of 6 bases from V and 3 bases from J, the junction contained 8 bases not matched to a gene.

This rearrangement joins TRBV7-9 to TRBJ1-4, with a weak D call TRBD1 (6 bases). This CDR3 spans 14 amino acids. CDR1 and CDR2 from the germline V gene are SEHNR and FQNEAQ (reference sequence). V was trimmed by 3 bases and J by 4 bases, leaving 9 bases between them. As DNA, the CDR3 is TGTGCCAGCAGCTTCGGGACAAGTAATGAAAAACTGTTTTTT. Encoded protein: CASSFGTSNEKLFF.

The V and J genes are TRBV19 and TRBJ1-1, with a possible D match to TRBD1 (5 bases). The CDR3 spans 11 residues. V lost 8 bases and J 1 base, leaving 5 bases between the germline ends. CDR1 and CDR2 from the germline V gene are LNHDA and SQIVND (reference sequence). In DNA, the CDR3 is TGTGCCAGTGGGGCGAACACTGAAGCTTTCTTT. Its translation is CASGANTEAFF.